Included here is one T cell receptor beta chain sequence, with context. Sequencing templates came from extracted RNA that was reverse transcribed into cDNA. Assay used: immunoSEQ multiplex PCR; TCRdb lists only in-frame clones, some missing. The sample records 180,000 or so clones, 58% being singletons. This record belongs to a study of CD8+ T cells in alopecia areata. Study-level background: Tofacitinib was taken orally by treated patients, and the dose was 5 to 10 mg twice daily.

This CDR3 spans 15 amino acids. V lost 1 base to trimming and J lost 7 bases; unmatched junction nucleotides: 7. The germline gives CDR1 LNHNV, CDR2 YYDKDF (reference sequence). Documented treatment: oral pan-JAK inhibitor, 5-10 mg twice daily. Collection of lesional scalp punch biopsies and peripheral blood was performed in alopecia areata patients. The sample here was CD4+ T cells sorted from blood, taken at week 24, from a patient treated with tofacitinib. This receptor was identified in a human donor with alopecia areata. The chain recombines TRBV15 with TRBJ1-5; 7 bases are a match to TRBD1. This CDR3 is CATSRVTGTRQPQHF. The CDR3 coding sequence is TGTGCCACCAGCAGAGTGACAGGGACGCGACAGCCCCAGCATTTT.